Below, one T cell receptor beta chain is given with its context. Its antigen is not yet known. The input lacks base qualities; no much larger clone sits a single base away. One collaborating source in Seattle enrolled patients while the patients were actively infected and followed the patients over time throughout the course of disease. The collaborating institutions used their own protocols to collect whole blood in K2EDTA tubes. Collaborator samples were shipped for TCRbeta analysis as frozen whole blood, isolated PBMCs, or DNA extracted from either sample type. The CDR3 measures 15 amino acids from cysteine to phenylalanine. Just CDR3 DNA is preserved here, 45 bases in frame from base 1. V loses 8 bases at its end and J loses 2 bases; junction bases beyond the gene matches: 6. The germline V gene gives CDR1 as SQVTM and CDR2 as ANQGSEA. The immunoSEQ Assay, a bias-controlled multiplex PCR, was used to amplify TCRbeta CDR3 regions from genomic DNA. The authors' pipeline ran thus. The number of nucleated cells in each sample was estimated by amplification of reference gene primers within the assay. To quantify the absolute abundance of each unique TCRbeta CDR3 rearrangement, sequence reads were collapsed and filtered. Productive Simpson clonality was computed per sample as the square root of Simpson's diversity index over productive rearrangements. As stored in TCRdb, this immuneACCESS dataset retains in-frame rearrangements with V and J assigned. A fraction of the clones does not appear; measured against another copy, unresolved V genes explain less than half of the discrepancy, and the remainder lacks a known reason. V and J calls and clone size are copied from that table; D and trimming were computed from the DNA. In all, the sample holds under 300,000 clones, and roughly nine tenths of those were seen once. The ten largest clones represent about 12% of the sample.

The sample is drawn from a study of blood T cell repertoires in COVID-19 (dated by TCRdb to the early 2020s). In the study overall: The collaborator samples originated in the United States, Italy and Spain and spanned the acute and convalescent phases of COVID-19. Samples came from the ongoing ImmuneRACE study (first 160 participants) plus 1,254 subjects from 6 global collaborators. The prospective study material was composed of cDNA or gDNA derived from T cells, B-cell-depleted T cells, or PBMCs. Deeply sampled blood TCRbeta repertoires from subjects exposed to, actively infected with, or recovered from COVID-19 were included in the dataset. The repertoires were released in a freely available public database intended as a resource for research on the immune response to SARS-CoV-2. Where HLA class I and class II types were available, the types were taken from metadata supplied by the sample provider, not from assay-based typing. Nearly every sample came with metadata listing a de-identified subject ID, COVID-19 status, age in years and sex. The full study reports these points: How much clinical and demographic metadata was included differed by source and by participant, and the metadata was provided uncurated.

In this chain, TRBV29-1 is recombined with TRBJ2-3, and TRBD2 matches 14 of the central bases. The sequenced sample was peripheral blood. The receptor was isolated from a woman in her 30s with COVID-19, enrolled during active disease. CDR3 loop: CSPLGLAGDTDTQYF. The sequenced DNA is TGCAGCCCCCTGGGACTAGCGGGGGACACAGATACGCAGTATTTT.